This TCR beta chain is from a study of human T cells and chemical hapten exposure. Regarding the study as a whole: Expanded TCR counts at PT1 went up together with patch test score, a positive correlation.

The time point is: pre-sensitization, week 0. Described treatment: therapeutic diphenylcyclopropenone sensitization with weekly scalp DPC. In germline, CDR1 is LNHDA, CDR2 SQIVND (reference sequence). The V and J ends lost 4 bases and 0 bases respectively, with 12 bases between them. The CDR3 is 15 residues long. MiXCR, applied by TCRdb to the RACE reads, yields one record per CDR3 protein. The sample gives tens of thousands of distinct CDR3 sequences, 9.5% to 15% of which show up once; 5.5% to 6.5% is in the top ten. This clonotype was recorded at least ten times. What it binds is not known. Sequences were derived from whole blood, sampled in connection with sensitization to the hapten diphenylcyclopropenone (DPC). V gene TRBV19 combines with J gene TRBJ1-1, with D perhaps TRBD1 (6 bases). This TCR came from a woman in her 30s with alopecia areata. Some clones in this sample may be carry-over from other donors' samples. The CDR3 protein is CASSTEQGLNTEAFF. The CDR3, as DNA: TGTGCCAGTAGTACCGAACAGGGATTGAACACTGAAGCTTTCTTT.